This T cell receptor (beta chain) is drawn from a study of response to subunit inactivated influenza vaccine. TCRdb independently ran MiXCR on the RT-PCR reads; one entry per CDR3 protein. The table has about 190,000 distinct CDR3 sequences, under 15% seen once. Turning to this clonotype: Its antigen is currently unknown.

Trimming cost V 2 bases and J 2 bases; bases outside gene matches: 7. Germline-derived CDR1 and CDR2 are SQVTM and ANQGSEA. CDR3 size: 16 residues. The study, taken as a whole, reports: Each seasonal flu vaccination may recruit only limited new T cells, authors suggested.

The chain carries TRBV29-1 and TRBJ2-2; the match to TRBD1 covers 8 bases. The receptor was isolated from a man aged 50-60 years who received an inactivated influenza vaccine. This specimen was CD8+ T cells sorted from PBMCs, taken about 5 days after vaccination. CDR3: CSVESRDRGNTGELFF. CDR3 coding DNA: TGCAGCGTTGAAAGCCGAGACAGGGGTAACACCGGGGAGCTGTTTTTT.